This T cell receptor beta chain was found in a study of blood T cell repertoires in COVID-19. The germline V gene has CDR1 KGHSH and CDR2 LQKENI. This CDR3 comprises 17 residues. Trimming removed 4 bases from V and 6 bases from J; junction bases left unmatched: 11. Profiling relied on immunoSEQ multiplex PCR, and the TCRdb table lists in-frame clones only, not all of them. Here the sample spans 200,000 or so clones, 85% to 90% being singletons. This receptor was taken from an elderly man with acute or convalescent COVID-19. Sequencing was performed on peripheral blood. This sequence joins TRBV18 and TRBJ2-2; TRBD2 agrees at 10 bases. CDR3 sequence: CASSLMGLAISSGELFF. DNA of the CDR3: TGTGCCAGCTCACTGATGGGACTAGCGATTTCATCCGGGGAGCTGTTTTTT.